These 17 T cell receptor beta chains originate from one sample sequenced in a study of vaccination and CD4 T cells after COVID-19. Their antigen targets remain unknown. The treatment: approximately nine-day PBMC culture with coronavirus spike peptide pools or control peptides (ViraFEST assay). Oncomine TCR Beta short-read sequencing was applied to DNA from cultured CD4+ T cells. TCRdb reprocessed the PCR reads via MiXCR and lists one record per CDR3 protein. The repertoire includes over 13,000 distinct CDR3 sequences, 20% to 25% of them detected once, and 15% to 20% sits in the top ten. The input for sequencing was CD4+ T cells from blood, cultured in vitro, taken after SARS-CoV-2 vaccination. The receptors derive from a human donor who had recovered from COVID-19.

J is TRBJ2-3 and V is TRBV5-1; weak D call: TRBD1 (6 bases). CDR3 length: 15 residues. Trimming removed 3 bases at V and 2 bases at J, with 13 bases between. Germline CDR1 reads SGHRS; CDR2 reads YFSETQ. Written as DNA, the CDR3 is TGCGCCAGCAGCTCCTCGGACAGTTCCACAGATACGCAGTATTTT. This codes for CASSSSDSSTDTQYF.

The rearrangement joins TRBV28 to TRBJ1-1; 7 bases line up with TRBD1. Germline CDR1 reads MDHEN; CDR2 reads SYDVKM. The CDR3 contains 15 residues. Trimming removed 3 bases from V and 1 base from J; junction bases left unmatched: 5. The CDR3 spells CASSFKGQKNTEAFF. The CDR3 DNA is TGTGCCAGCAGTTTCAAGGGACAGAAGAACACTGAAGCTTTCTTT. Based on the CDR3 plus reference TRBV28 and TRBJ1-1, the full variable domain is DVKVTQSSRYLVKRTGEKVFLECVQDMDHENMFWYRQDPGLGLRLIYFSYDVKMKEKGDIPEGYSVSREKKERFSLILESASTNQTSMYLCASSFKGQKNTEAFFGQGTRLTVV.

This clonotype was seen only a few times. The J gene is TRBJ2-2, the V gene TRBV28, with TRBD1 matching 7 bases. The germline V gene encodes CDR1 MDHEN and CDR2 SYDVKM. J lost 3 bases, V lost 7 bases, and 5 bases had no gene match. This CDR3 spans 14 amino acids. The CDR3 protein is CASTDRVDTGELFF. In nucleotides, the CDR3 is TGTGCCAGCACCGACAGGGTTGACACCGGGGAGCTGTTTTTT.

This chain connects TRBV19 to TRBJ1-5; 9 bases line up with TRBD1. V was pared by 1 base and J by 0 bases, with 4 bases of the junction left unmatched. The V gene's germline CDR1 is LNHDA and CDR2 SQIVND (reference sequence). This CDR3 contains 17 residues. The CDR3 loop is CASSIGTGVYSNQPQHF. The DNA of the CDR3 is TGTGCCAGTAGTATAGGGACAGGGGTCTATAGCAATCAGCCCCAGCATTTT.

The table lists this clonotype with a few counts. The V gene is TRBV12-3 or TRBV12-4, the J gene TRBJ1-5; D is uncertain. The CDR3 contains 16 residues. Deletions cut 5 bases from V and 0 bases from J, with 14 bases between. CDR3: CASSPDFGYSNQPQHF. DNA for the CDR3: TGTGCCAGCAGTCCAGACTTTGGGTATAGCAATCAGCCCCAGCATTTT.

By sample fraction, this clonotype is medium-sized. This chain uses TRBV20-1 with TRBJ2-3; tentative D call: TRBD1 (5 bases). This CDR3 is built from 15 residues. Looked up from germline, CDR1 is DFQATT and CDR2 is SNEGSKA (reference sequence). Trimming removed 3 bases from V and 4 bases from J, with 17 bases in between. This chain's CDR3 is CSARGGWLGADTQYF. The CDR3 nucleotides are TGCAGTGCTAGGGGCGGTTGGCTAGGGGCAGATACGCAGTATTTT.

The chain combines TRBV18 with TRBJ2-5; the D gene is possibly TRBD1 (6 bases). V gave up 3 bases and J gave up 2 bases, with 10 bases separating them. This CDR3 spans 14 amino acids. Germline V gene data show CDR1 as KGHSH and CDR2 as LQKENI. The CDR3 bases are TGTGCCAGCTCACCCCAACAGGGACAAGAGACCCAGTACTTC. Translated: CASSPQQGQETQYF. The full variable domain, completed using reference TRBV18 and TRBJ2-5, is NAGVMQNPRHLVRRRGQEARLRCSPMKGHSHVYWYRQLPEEGLKFMVYLQKENIIDESGMPKERFSAEFPKEGPSILRIQQVVRGDSAAYFCASSPQQGQETQYFGPGTRLLVL.

This clonotype was detected a few times. This chain links TRBV27 with TRBJ2-7; the match to TRBD1 covers 8 bases. The junction had 6 bases not matched to a gene; V was cut back by 5 bases and J by 6 bases. The CDR3 totals 13 residues. Germline V gene data show CDR1 as MNHEY and CDR2 as SMNVEV (reference sequence). CDR3 nucleotide sequence: TGTGCCAGCAGTCCCTGGACAGGGCGCGAGCAGTACTTC. Protein product: CASSPWTGREQYF.

The CDR3: CASEVGGQSSPGGTDTQYF. The CDR3 DNA follows: TGTGCCAGCGAAGTTGGGGGACAATCTTCGCCCGGGGGCACAGATACGCAGTATTTT. The J gene is TRBJ2-3, the V gene TRBV2, with a weak D call TRBD1 (6 bases). The CDR3 runs to 19 residues. CDR1 is SNHLY and CDR2 is FYNNEI in the germline V gene. V gave up 8 bases and J gave up 1 base, with 28 bases separating them.

This chain uses TRBV20-1 with TRBJ2-7; D may match TRBD1 or TRBD2 (6 bases each). The J call may be faulty, since TRBJ2-5 better matches the DNA end. The CDR3 spans 11 residues. Germline-derived CDR1 and CDR2 are DFQATT and SNEGSKA (reference sequence). CDR3 loop: CSARGRGTQYF. In DNA form, the CDR3 reads TGCAGTGCCCGGGGGCGGGGGACCCAGTACTTC.

The gene calls are TRBV29-1 and TRBJ1-1; 9 positions agree with TRBD1. V shed 7 bases and J 8 bases; nucleotides not matched to a gene: 5. The CDR3 consists of 11 residues. CDR1 is SQVTM and CDR2 is ANQGSEA in the germline V gene. The DNA for the CDR3 is TGCAGCGCGGGACAGGGTCCAGAAGCTTTCTTT. Encoded protein: CSAGQGPEAFF.

V is TRBV29-1 and J is TRBJ2-3; possibly TRBD2 for D (5 bases). The CDR3 has 15 amino acids. Deletions cut 5 bases from V and 0 bases from J, with 15 bases between. Germline loops: CDR1 SQVTM, CDR2 ANQGSEA. As DNA, the CDR3 is TGCAGCGTTAGCTTCCAACTAGTGAGCACAGATACGCAGTATTTT. Translation: CSVSFQLVSTDTQYF.

This chain connects TRBV20-1 to TRBJ2-2; 8 positions match TRBD2. Germline-derived CDR1 and CDR2 are DFQATT and SNEGSKA (reference sequence). Germline trimming cut 5 bases from V and 1 base from J; bases unmatched to any gene: 6. There are 15 residues in the CDR3. Here the CDR3 DNA reads TGCAGTGCTGCAATAGCGGGACTGAACACCGGGGAGCTGTTTTTT. Its translation: CSAAIAGLNTGELFF.

This sequence joins TRBV20-1 and TRBJ2-2; the match to TRBD1 covers 8 bases. The V and J ends lost 5 bases and 3 bases, in that order; junction bases with no gene match: 5. Germline V gives CDR1 DFQATT, CDR2 SNEGSKA (reference sequence). The CDR3 loop spans 14 amino acids. CDR3 sequence: CSAEPGGHTGELFF. The CDR3 coding sequence is TGCAGTGCTGAACCAGGGGGCCACACCGGGGAGCTGTTTTTT.

This clonotype appeared a few times. This chain links TRBV6-2 or TRBV6-3 with TRBJ2-7; TRBD1 is a possible D gene (6 bases). V was cut by 2 bases and J by 6 bases, with 17 bases left in between. Per germline, CDR1 MNHEY and CDR2 SVGEGT. The CDR3 extends over 15 amino acids. The CDR3 spells CASSYGGSGVGEQYF. CDR3 nucleotide sequence: TGTGCCAGCAGTTACGGTGGGTCAGGGGTTGGCGAGCAGTACTTC.

Only a few counts were recorded for this clonotype. The chain has TRBV7-2 and TRBJ1-5; 7 positions match TRBD1. Germline-derived CDR1 and CDR2 are SGHTA and FQGNSA. With 5 bases clipped from V and 6 bases from J, the junction kept 7 bases outside the gene matches. CDR3 length equals 14 residues. The CDR3 region has the DNA TGTGCCAGCAGCCAGGGGGGGGTTGGTCAGCCCCAGCATTTT. This translates into CASSQGGVGQPQHF.

This clonotype was counted only a few times. V gene TRBV7-9 combines with J gene TRBJ2-3; D unresolved. In germline, CDR1 is SEHNR, CDR2 FQNEAQ (reference sequence). V gave up 6 bases and J gave up 6 bases, with 13 bases separating them. The CDR3 consists of 13 residues. The CDR3: CASRPPSSDTQYF. The CDR3 bases are TGTGCCAGCAGACCCCCCTCATCCGATACGCAGTATTTT.